This T cell receptor (beta chain) was recovered during a study of identical twins. Study results and caveats: Monozygotic twin pairs showed more out-of-frame TCR alpha sharing than models estimated. The more abundant beta clonotypes in cord blood had fewer insertions, and memory repertoires did not show this.

As regards this clonotype: Its antigen is undetermined.

Carrying unique molecular identifiers, the cDNA also gained a universal primer site through template switching. TCRdb processed the 5' RACE reads anew with MiXCR; each CDR3 protein has one entry. This table holds around 1.7 million distinct CDR3 sequences, roughly 35% found once. CDR1 and CDR2 (germline): MNHNS, SASEGT. Trimming cost V 10 bases and J 4 bases; bases outside gene matches: 9. The length of the CDR3 is 13 residues. The V and J genes are TRBV6-1 and TRBJ1-1; TRBD1 aligns across 7 bases. The receptor comes from a newborn girl in good health. The sample consisted of cord blood. The CDR3 DNA reads as TGTGCCACCAACGGACAGGAGTTCACTGAAGCTTTCTTT. It is translated as CATNGQEFTEAFF.